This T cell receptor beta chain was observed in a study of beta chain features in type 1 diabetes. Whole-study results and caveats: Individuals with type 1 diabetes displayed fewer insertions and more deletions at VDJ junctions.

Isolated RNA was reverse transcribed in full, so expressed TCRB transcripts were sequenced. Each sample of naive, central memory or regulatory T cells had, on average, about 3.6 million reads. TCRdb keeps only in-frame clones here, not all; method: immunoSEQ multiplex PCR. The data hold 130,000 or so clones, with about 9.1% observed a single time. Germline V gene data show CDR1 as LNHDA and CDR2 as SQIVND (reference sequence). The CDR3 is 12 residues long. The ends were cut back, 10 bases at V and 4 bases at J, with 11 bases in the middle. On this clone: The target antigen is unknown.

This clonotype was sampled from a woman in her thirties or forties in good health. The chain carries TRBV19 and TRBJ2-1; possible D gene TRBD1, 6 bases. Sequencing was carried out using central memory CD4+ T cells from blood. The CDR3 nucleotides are TGTGCCACCAGGACAGAGTACAATGAGCAGTTCTTC. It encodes CATRTEYNEQFF. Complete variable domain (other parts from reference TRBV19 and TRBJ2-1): DGGITQSPKYLFRKEGQNVTLSCEQNLNHDAMYWYRQDPGQGLRLIYYSQIVNDFQKGDIAEGYSVSREKKESFPLTVTSAQKNPTAFYLCATRTEYNEQFFGPGTRLTVL.